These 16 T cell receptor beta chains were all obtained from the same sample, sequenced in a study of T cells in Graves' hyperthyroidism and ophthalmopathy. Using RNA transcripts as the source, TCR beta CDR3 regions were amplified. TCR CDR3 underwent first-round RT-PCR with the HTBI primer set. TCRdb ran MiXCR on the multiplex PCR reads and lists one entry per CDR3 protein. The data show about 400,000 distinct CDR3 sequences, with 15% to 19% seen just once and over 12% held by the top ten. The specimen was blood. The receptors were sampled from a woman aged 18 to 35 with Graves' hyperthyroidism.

The CDR3 loop is CASSFLEGSRYEQYF. The CDR3 coding sequence is TGTGCCAGCAGTTTCTTGGAGGGCTCTCGATACGAGCAGTACTTC. V is TRBV28 and J is TRBJ2-7, with a tentative D call TRBD2 (6 bases). Germline lookup yields CDR1 MDHEN and CDR2 SYDVKM. This CDR3 comprises 15 residues. Trimming shortened V by 3 bases and J by 4 bases, and 16 bases separated the two germline ends. Complete variable domain (other parts from reference TRBV28 and TRBJ2-7): DVKVTQSSRYLVKRTGEKVFLECVQDMDHENMFWYRQDPGLGLRLIYFSYDVKMKEKGDIPEGYSVSREKKERFSLILESASTNQTSMYLCASSFLEGSRYEQYFGPGTRLTVT.

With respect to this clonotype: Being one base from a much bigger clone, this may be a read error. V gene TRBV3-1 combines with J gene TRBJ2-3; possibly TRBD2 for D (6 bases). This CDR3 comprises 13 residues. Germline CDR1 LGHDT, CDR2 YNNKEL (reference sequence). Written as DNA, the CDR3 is TGTGTCAGCAGCCAAGACCGCGGGGTAGCGCAGTATTTT. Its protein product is CVSSQDRGVAQYF.

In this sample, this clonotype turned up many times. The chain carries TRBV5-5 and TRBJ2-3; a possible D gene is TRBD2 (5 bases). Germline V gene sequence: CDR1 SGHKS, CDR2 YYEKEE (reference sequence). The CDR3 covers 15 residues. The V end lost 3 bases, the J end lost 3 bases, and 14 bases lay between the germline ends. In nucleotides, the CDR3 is TGTGCCAGCAGCTGGGGAGAGAGGGTTACAGATACGCAGTATTTT. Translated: CASSWGERVTDTQYF.

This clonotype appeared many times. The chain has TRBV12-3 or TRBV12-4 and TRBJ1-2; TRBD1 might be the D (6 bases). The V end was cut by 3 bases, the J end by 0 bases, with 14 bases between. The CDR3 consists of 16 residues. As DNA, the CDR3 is TGTGCCAGCAGTTTGAGTAGGACAGAAGCTAACTATGGCTACACCTTC. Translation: CASSLSRTEANYGYTF.

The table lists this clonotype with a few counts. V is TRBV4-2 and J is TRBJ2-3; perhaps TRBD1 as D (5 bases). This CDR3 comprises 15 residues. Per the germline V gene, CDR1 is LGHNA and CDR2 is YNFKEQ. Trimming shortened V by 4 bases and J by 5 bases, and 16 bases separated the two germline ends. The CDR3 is CASSRLNGAGDTQYF. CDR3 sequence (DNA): TGTGCCAGCAGCCGACTGAATGGGGCAGGAGATACGCAGTATTTT.

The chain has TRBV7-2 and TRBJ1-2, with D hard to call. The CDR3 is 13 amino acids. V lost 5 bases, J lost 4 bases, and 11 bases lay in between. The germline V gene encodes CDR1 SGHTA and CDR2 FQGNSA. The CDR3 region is CASSRETSYGYTF. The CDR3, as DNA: TGTGCCAGCAGCCGAGAAACAAGCTATGGCTACACCTTC.

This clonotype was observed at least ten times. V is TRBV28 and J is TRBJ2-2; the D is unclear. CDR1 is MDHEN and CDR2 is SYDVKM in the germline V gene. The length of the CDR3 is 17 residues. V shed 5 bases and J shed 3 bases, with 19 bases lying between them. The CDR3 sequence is CASSPPGVPGDTGELFF. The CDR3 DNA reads TGTGCCAGCAGTCCCCCTGGGGTCCCTGGTGACACCGGGGAGCTGTTTTTT. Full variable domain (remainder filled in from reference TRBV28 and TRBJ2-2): DVKVTQSSRYLVKRTGEKVFLECVQDMDHENMFWYRQDPGLGLRLIYFSYDVKMKEKGDIPEGYSVSREKKERFSLILESASTNQTSMYLCASSPPGVPGDTGELFFGEGSRLTVL.

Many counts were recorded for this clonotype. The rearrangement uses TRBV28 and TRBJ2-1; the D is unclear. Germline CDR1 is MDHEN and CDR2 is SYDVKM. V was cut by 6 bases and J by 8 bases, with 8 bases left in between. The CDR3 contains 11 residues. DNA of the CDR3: TGTGCCAGCAGCGCTATCTATGAGCAGTTCTTC. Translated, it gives CASSAIYEQFF.

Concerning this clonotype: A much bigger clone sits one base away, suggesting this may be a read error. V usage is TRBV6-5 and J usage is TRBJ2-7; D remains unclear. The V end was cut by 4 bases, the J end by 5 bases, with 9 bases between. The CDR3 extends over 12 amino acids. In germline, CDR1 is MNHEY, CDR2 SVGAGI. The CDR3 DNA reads TGTGCCAGCAGTTCCGAATTCCACGAGCAGTACTTC. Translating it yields CASSSEFHEQYF.

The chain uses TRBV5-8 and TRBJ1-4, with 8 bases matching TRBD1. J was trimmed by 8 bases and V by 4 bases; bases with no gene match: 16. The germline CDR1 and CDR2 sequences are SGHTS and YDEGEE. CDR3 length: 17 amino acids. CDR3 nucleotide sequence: TGTGCCAGCAGCCAAATTTTAACCCAGGGGGCGCAAGAAAAACTGTTTTTT. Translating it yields CASSQILTQGAQEKLFF.

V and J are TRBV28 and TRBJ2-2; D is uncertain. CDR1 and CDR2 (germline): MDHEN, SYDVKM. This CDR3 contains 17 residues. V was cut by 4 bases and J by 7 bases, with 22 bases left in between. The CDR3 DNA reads TGTGCCAGCAGTTCCCGGCGCGCTACAAAGGGTCACGGGGAGCTGTTTTTT. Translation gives CASSSRRATKGHGELFF.

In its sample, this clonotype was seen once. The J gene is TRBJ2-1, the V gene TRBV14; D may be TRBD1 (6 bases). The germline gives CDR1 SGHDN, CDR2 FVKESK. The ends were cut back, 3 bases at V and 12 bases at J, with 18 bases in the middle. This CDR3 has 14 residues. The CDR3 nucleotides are TGTGCCAGCAGCCACCGAATGGGGGCGTGGGCGCAGTTCTTC. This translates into CASSHRMGAWAQFF.

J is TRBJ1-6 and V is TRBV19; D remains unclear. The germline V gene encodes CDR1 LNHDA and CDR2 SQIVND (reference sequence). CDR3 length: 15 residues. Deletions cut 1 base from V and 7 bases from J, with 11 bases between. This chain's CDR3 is CASSIVARKNSPLHF. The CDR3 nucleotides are TGTGCCAGTAGTATAGTGGCCAGGAAAAATTCACCCCTCCACTTT.

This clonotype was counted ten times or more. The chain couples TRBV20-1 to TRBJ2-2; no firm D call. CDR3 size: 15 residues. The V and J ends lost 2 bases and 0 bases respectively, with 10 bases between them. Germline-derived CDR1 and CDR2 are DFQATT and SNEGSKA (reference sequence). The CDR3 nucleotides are TGCAGTGCTAGAAATTGGCTAGCGAACACCGGGGAGCTGTTTTTT. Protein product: CSARNWLANTGELFF.

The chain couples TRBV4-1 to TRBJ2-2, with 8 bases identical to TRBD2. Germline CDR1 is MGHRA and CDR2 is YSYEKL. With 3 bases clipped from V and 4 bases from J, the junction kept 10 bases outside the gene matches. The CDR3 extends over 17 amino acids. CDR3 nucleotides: TGCGCCAGCAGCCAGGGCAGCGGGAGAGGAATCACCGGGGAGCTGTTTTTT. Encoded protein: CASSQGSGRGITGELFF.

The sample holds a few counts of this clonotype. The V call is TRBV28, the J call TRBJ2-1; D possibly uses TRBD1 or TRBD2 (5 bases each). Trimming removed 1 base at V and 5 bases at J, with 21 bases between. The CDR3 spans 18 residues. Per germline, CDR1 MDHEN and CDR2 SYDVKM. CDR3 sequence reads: CASSLYGEWRGGHNEQFF. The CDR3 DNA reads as TGTGCCAGCAGTTTATATGGGGAATGGCGTGGGGGACACAATGAGCAGTTCTTC.